This TCR beta chain was recovered during a study of blood T cell repertoires in COVID-19. Which cohort a participant joined came from the clinical history participants gave. Authors' processing steps: Estimates of nucleated cell counts were drawn from the amplification of reference gene primers. This table comes from immunoSEQ multiplex PCR, and its TCRdb copy is limited to in-frame clones, with some not included. The DNA gave D and trimming, while V, J and clone size come from that table. Of 220,000 or so clones listed, roughly 83% are singletons. The ends lost 6 bases at V and 1 base at J; junction bases unmatched: 2. CDR3 length: 14 residues. Germline lookup yields CDR1 SGHTA and CDR2 FQGNSA.

This TCR derives from a woman aged 45-60 years who had recovered from COVID-19. Sample: PBMCs or T cells enriched from blood (not recorded which). The rearrangement joins TRBV7-2 to TRBJ2-2, with 7 nucleotides matching TRBD2. The CDR3 DNA follows: TGTGCCAGCAGGCGGGGGAGGAACACCGGGGAGCTGTTTTTT. Translating it yields CASRRGRNTGELFF.